This T cell receptor beta chain derives from a study of identical twins. Points from the study as a whole: A lower insertion count was a feature of abundant cord blood beta clonotypes, with no such feature in memory repertoires.

The CDR3 consists of 14 residues. Germline V gene sequence: CDR1 MNHEY, CDR2 SVGAGI. V lost 4 bases to trimming and J lost 6 bases, with 13 bases between them. TCRdb used MiXCR to reprocess the 5' RACE reads, holding one entry per CDR3 protein. The data contain a few hundred thousand distinct CDR3 sequences, approximately 10% of them seen just once; the ten biggest clones take up roughly 8.7%. As regards this clonotype: Its antigen is not known.

The receptor was derived from a woman in her forties or fifties in good health. The rearrangement uses TRBV6-5 and TRBJ2-1; weak D call: TRBD1 (5 bases). The sequencing input was naive T cells sorted from blood. The CDR3 spells CASSSVFQGNEQFF. The CDR3 DNA is TGTGCCAGCAGTTCTGTTTTCCAGGGCAATGAGCAGTTCTTC.